The entry below describes one TCR beta chain. The antigen remains undetermined. CDR1 KGHSH and CDR2 LQKENI come from the germline V gene. The CDR3 extends over 16 amino acids. V lost 3 bases and J 0 bases, leaving 14 bases between the germline ends. These data originate in a study of beta chain features in type 1 diabetes. Study findings and constraints: Shortening of TCRB CDR3s, moderate but significant, appeared in all four CD4+ subsets of Type 1 diabetes patients. Junctions at VDJ sites from type 1 diabetes patients had fewer insertions and more deletions.

The purity of all sorted populations exceeded 95%. As every portion of the isolated RNA was reverse transcribed, the sequencing read expressed TCRB transcripts. Profiled with immunoSEQ multiplex PCR; TCRdb holds only in-frame clones, not every one. This table has about 42,000 clones, around 50% appearing once. Material for sequencing was stem cell memory CD4+ T cells from blood. The chain recombines TRBV18 with TRBJ1-1; weak D call: TRBD1 (5 bases). The TCR sequence derives from a woman aged 25 to 45 in good health. In DNA form, the CDR3 reads TGTGCCAGCTCACCTGGGGGGAGTGGCGTGAACACTGAAGCTTTCTTT. It yields the protein CASSPGGSGVNTEAFF. Full variable domain (remainder filled in from reference TRBV18 and TRBJ1-1): NAGVMQNPRHLVRRRGQEARLRCSPMKGHSHVYWYRQLPEEGLKFMVYLQKENIIDESGMPKERFSAEFPKEGPSILRIQQVVRGDSAAYFCASSPGGSGVNTEAFFGQGTRLTVV.